This T cell receptor (beta chain) originates from a study of blood T cell repertoires in COVID-19. Study in general: Collection of acute and convalescent COVID-19 samples took place in the United States, Italy and Spain. The cDNA or gDNA used as material had been derived from T cells, B-cell-depleted T cells, or PBMCs.

Recruitment covered over 20 US areas and drew participants whose ages spanned roughly 18 to 90 years. Participants had their cohort set by participant-reported clinical history. Some clones are missing from TCRdb's copy, which holds only in-frame ones; the method was immunoSEQ multiplex PCR. The top ten clones hold about 6% of a sample with around 200,000 clones, more than 75% of them seen once. CDR1 GTSNPN and CDR2 SVGIG come from the germline V gene (reference sequence). The CDR3 loop spans 12 amino acids. V was trimmed by 2 bases and J by 7 bases, leaving 9 bases between them. Sequencing was performed on PBMCs or T cells enriched from blood (not recorded which). The receptor's source is a man aged 40-50 years with acute COVID-19. The rearrangement joins TRBV30 to TRBJ2-1, with D tentatively TRBD2 (5 bases). The CDR3 reads CAWSIGKNEQFF. The CDR3 nucleotides read TGTGCCTGGAGTATCGGGAAAAATGAGCAGTTCTTC.